The next 21 T cell receptor beta chains were all read from a single sample in a study of cytomegalovirus exposure and HLA in healthy donors. TCRdb's table, derived via immunoSEQ multiplex PCR, lists solely in-frame clones and lacks some. The sample contains roughly 260,000 clones, 85% to 90% of which appear only once. Sequences were obtained from PBMCs. The receptors were gathered from a man aged 18-30 years in good health and CMV-seronegative.

The V gene is TRBV7-8, the J gene TRBJ2-1, with D perhaps matching TRBD1 (6 bases). Germline V CDR1 and CDR2: SGHVS, FQNEAQ. The CDR3 is made up of 15 amino acids. V was pared by 1 base and J by 3 bases, with 10 bases between. In nucleotides, the CDR3 is TGTGCCAGCAGCTTAGATGAGGGGGTCTACAATGAGCAGTTCTTC. Translated: CASSLDEGVYNEQFF. The entire variable domain, with the rest obtained from reference TRBV7-8 and TRBJ2-1, is as follows: GAGVSQSPRYKVAKRGQDVALRCDPISGHVSLFWYQQALGQGPEFLTYFQNEAQLDKSGLPSDRFFAERPEGSVSTLKIQRTQQEDSAVYLCASSLDEGVYNEQFFGPGTRLTVL.

The chain joins TRBV30 to TRBJ2-5; a possible D gene is TRBD1 (6 bases). There are 12 residues in the CDR3. Trimming removed 0 bases from V and 5 bases from J, with 7 bases in between. Germline V gene data show CDR1 as GTSNPN and CDR2 as SVGIG (reference sequence). The CDR3 spells CAWSVRGETQYF. The CDR3 nucleotides are TGTGCCTGGAGTGTGAGGGGGGAGACCCAGTACTTC.

V usage is TRBV15 and J usage is TRBJ2-2; D possibly corresponds to TRBD1 (5 bases). V lost 4 bases and J 2 bases, leaving 8 bases between the germline ends. The CDR3 consists of 14 residues. The germline V gene encodes CDR1 LNHNV and CDR2 YYDKDF (reference sequence). This CDR3 reads CATSTGSNTGELFF. CDR3 bases: TGTGCCACCAGCACAGGGTCTAACACCGGGGAGCTGTTTTTT.

J is TRBJ2-7 and V is TRBV7-2; the match to TRBD2 covers 7 bases. The CDR3 consists of 16 residues. The germline gives CDR1 SGHTA, CDR2 FQGNSA. The ends lost 1 base at V and 3 bases at J; junction bases unmatched: 9. The CDR3, as DNA: TGTGCCAGCAGCTTAGTTGCGGGACTACCAGGCTACGAGCAGTACTTC. It encodes CASSLVAGLPGYEQYF.

This chain links TRBV7-9 with TRBJ2-3; 8 nucleotides agree with TRBD2. This CDR3 has 16 residues. Germline-derived CDR1 and CDR2 are SEHNR and FQNEAQ (reference sequence). The V segment lost 2 bases and the J segment 2 bases; nucleotides outside the gene matches: 6. The CDR3 protein is CASSLSTSALTDTQYF. The CDR3 DNA sequence: TGTGCCAGCAGCTTATCGACTAGCGCTCTCACAGATACGCAGTATTTT.

This clone was counted a few times. The chain uses TRBV11-2 and TRBJ1-1; the D is unclear. Trimming pared 1 base from V and 11 bases from J, leaving 11 bases between. Germline V gives CDR1 SGHAT, CDR2 FQNNGV. This CDR3 is 12 amino acids long. CDR3 amino acids: CASSLGAGAAFF. The DNA of the CDR3 is TGTGCCAGCAGCTTAGGGGCGGGCGCGGCTTTCTTT.

J is TRBJ2-1 and V is TRBV2; 9 bases are a match to TRBD2. V lost 8 bases, J lost 4 bases, and 3 bases stayed unmatched. The CDR3 extends over 13 amino acids. Germline CDR1 and CDR2: SNHLY and FYNNEI. The CDR3 sequence: CASLAGVYNEQFF. CDR3 bases: TGTGCCAGCTTAGCGGGGGTATACAATGAGCAGTTCTTC.

The rearrangement joins TRBV5-6 to TRBJ1-6; D possibly corresponds to TRBD1 (6 bases). CDR1 SGHDT and CDR2 YYEEEE come from the germline V gene. This CDR3 is built from 15 residues. With 4 bases removed from V and 10 bases from J, the gap between germline ends came to 18 bases. CDR3 DNA sequence: TGTGCCAGCAGCCTTCGAACAGGGTTTTGGTCACCCCTCCACTTT. Amino acids: CASSLRTGFWSPLHF.

J is TRBJ1-5 and V is TRBV7-2, with D hard to call. The CDR3 is 15 amino acids. V dropped 2 bases and J dropped 4 bases, with 12 bases sitting between them. Germline assignment: CDR1 SGHTA and CDR2 FQGNSA. DNA of the CDR3: TGTGCCAGCAGCTTACAGGCGATTACTAATCAGCCCCAGCATTTT. Translating it yields CASSLQAITNQPQHF.

The CDR3 loop is CASSLTGHRSPLHF. CDR3 nucleotides: TGTGCCAGCAGCCTTACGGGACATAGGTCACCCCTCCACTTT. The J gene is TRBJ1-6, the V gene TRBV5-5; weak D call: TRBD1 (6 bases). V was trimmed by 4 bases and J by 10 bases, leaving 15 bases between them. Per germline, CDR1 SGHKS and CDR2 YYEKEE (reference sequence). The CDR3 length is 14 residues.

CDR3 protein: CASSISQGSIRDTQYF. CDR3 bases: TGTGCCAGCAGTATCTCGCAGGGGAGTATACGAGATACGCAGTATTTT. The chain has TRBV2 and TRBJ2-3; weak D call: TRBD1 (6 bases). The ends were cut back, 5 bases at V and 5 bases at J, with 20 bases in the middle. The V gene's germline CDR1 is SNHLY and CDR2 FYNNEI. The CDR3 is made up of 16 amino acids.

The chain employs TRBV7-2 and TRBJ2-7, with D perhaps matching TRBD2 (5 bases). Germline V gene data show CDR1 as SGHTA and CDR2 as FQGNSA. The CDR3 covers 14 residues. The germline V and J ends were trimmed by 6 bases and 2 bases, with 14 bases remaining between them. This CDR3 is CASSLGLGTYEQYF. The CDR3 DNA reads as TGTGCCAGCAGTCTTGGACTCGGAACCTACGAGCAGTACTTC.

The genes are TRBV18 and TRBJ1-3; no clear D. This CDR3 is 16 amino acids long. V gave up 1 base and J gave up 0 bases, with 10 bases separating them. Germline V lookup: CDR1 KGHSH, CDR2 LQKENI. The DNA for the CDR3 is TGTGCCAGCTCACCACTGCCTCTGAGCTCTGGAAACACCATATATTTT. Its protein is CASSPLPLSSGNTIYF.

The chain combines TRBV9 with TRBJ1-3; no definite D call. CDR1 SGDLS and CDR2 YYNGEE come from the germline V gene. This CDR3 comprises 14 residues. The V gene lost 4 bases and the J gene lost 1 base, with 9 bases spanning the gap. CDR3 nucleotide sequence: TGTGCCAGCAGCATAGGAACTTCTGGAAACACCATATATTTT. This translates into CASSIGTSGNTIYF.

This clone was observed once. J is TRBJ1-1 and V is TRBV5-4, with D maybe TRBD1 (5 bases). Trimming took off 6 bases at V and 2 bases at J, with 17 bases between the two ends. CDR3 size: 15 residues. The germline V gene encodes CDR1 SGHNT and CDR2 YYREEE (reference sequence). The CDR3 DNA reads as TGTGCCAGCACCAGGATTCTCGGGGGTAACACTGAAGCTTTCTTT. Its protein is CASTRILGGNTEAFF.

The chain uses TRBV9 and TRBJ2-1; 10 bases are a match to TRBD2. V gave up 0 bases and J gave up 8 bases; unmatched junction bases: 8. CDR1 and CDR2 (germline): SGDLS, YYNGEE. The CDR3 contains 16 residues. CDR3 sequence reads: CASSVASSSGSHEQFF. For the CDR3, the DNA is TGTGCCAGCAGCGTAGCTTCGTCTAGCGGGAGCCATGAGCAGTTCTTC.

This clone has only one observation. The rearrangement uses TRBV2 and TRBJ2-7; 7 nucleotides align to TRBD2. Germline V gene sequence: CDR1 SNHLY, CDR2 FYNNEI. The CDR3 covers 14 residues. After removal of 8 bases from V and 9 bases from J, the junction contained 16 bases not matched to a gene. The CDR3 is CASQFGAGELGQYF. The CDR3, as DNA: TGTGCCAGCCAATTTGGGGCGGGAGAACTTGGGCAGTACTTC.

This clone was picked up one time. The J gene is TRBJ2-2, the V gene TRBV29-1; possibly TRBD2 for D (5 bases). Germline CDR1 and CDR2: SQVTM and ANQGSEA. V dropped 6 bases and J dropped 6 bases, with 11 bases sitting between them. There are 12 residues in the CDR3. The CDR3 loop reads CSVDFFSGELFF. Written as DNA, the CDR3 is TGCAGCGTGGACTTTTTTTCCGGGGAGCTGTTTTTT.

A few counts support this clone. The chain joins TRBV6-5 to TRBJ1-2, with D possibly TRBD1 on 5 matching bases. The CDR3 is 15 residues long. The germline V and J ends were trimmed by 6 bases and 4 bases, with 18 bases remaining between them. In germline, CDR1 is MNHEY, CDR2 SVGAGI. The CDR3, as DNA: TGTGCCAGCAGATCAACAGGTTCGTCCCTCTATGGCTACACCTTC. Residues: CASRSTGSSLYGYTF.

This rearrangement joins TRBV7-2 to TRBJ2-3, with TRBD2 as a possible D gene (5 bases). This CDR3 is 15 amino acids long. Germline CDR1 SGHTA, CDR2 FQGNSA. Trimming pared 6 bases from V and 1 base from J, leaving 14 bases between. The CDR3 reads CASSRLSGRTDTQYF. CDR3 coding DNA: TGTGCCAGCAGTCGTCTCAGCGGTCGCACAGATACGCAGTATTTT. The whole variable domain, filled in from reference TRBV7-2 and TRBJ2-3, reads GAGVSQSPSNKVTEKGKDVELRCDPISGHTALYWYRQSLGQGLEFLIYFQGNSAPDKSGLPSDRFSAERTGGSVSTLTIQRTQQEDSAVYLCASSRLSGRTDTQYFGPGTRLTVL.

This sequence joins TRBV4-3 and TRBJ1-6; D is uncertain. Trimming stripped 2 bases from V and 0 bases from J, with 11 bases between. The CDR3 runs to 17 residues. Germline V gene sequence: CDR1 LGHNA, CDR2 YSLEER. The CDR3 DNA sequence: TGCGCCAGCAGCCAAATCGCGGGCAGCTCCTATAATTCACCCCTCCACTTT. As protein: CASSQIAGSSYNSPLHF.